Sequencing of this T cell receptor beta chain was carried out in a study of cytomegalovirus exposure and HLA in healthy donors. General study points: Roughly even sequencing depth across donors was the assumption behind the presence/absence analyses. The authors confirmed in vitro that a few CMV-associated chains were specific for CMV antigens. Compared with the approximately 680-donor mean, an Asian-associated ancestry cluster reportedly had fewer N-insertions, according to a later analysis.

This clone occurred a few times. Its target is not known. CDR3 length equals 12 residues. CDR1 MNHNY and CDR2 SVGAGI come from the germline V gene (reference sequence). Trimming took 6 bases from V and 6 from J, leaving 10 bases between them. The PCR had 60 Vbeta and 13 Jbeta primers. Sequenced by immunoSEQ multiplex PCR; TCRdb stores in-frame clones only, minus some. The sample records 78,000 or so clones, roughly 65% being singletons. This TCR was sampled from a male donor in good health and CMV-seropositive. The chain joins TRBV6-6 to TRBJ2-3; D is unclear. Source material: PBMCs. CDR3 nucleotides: TGTGCCAGCAGCCGTTATATGGATACGCAGTATTTT. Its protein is CASSRYMDTQYF.